This TCR beta chain came from a study of regulatory T cells in long-lasting Graves disease (dated by TCRdb to the early 2020s). Context from the whole study: Persistent Graves' disease was defined as antithyroid drug treatment for over 5 years with persistently positive TSH receptor autoantibodies. Patients with persistent Graves' disease were compared with patients with newly diagnosed Graves' disease using TCR sequencing and RNA sequencing of peripheral blood. The study took place in China and was registered as a clinical trial. TCR sequencing covered some 13 persistent and about 20 newly diagnosed Graves' disease patients, around 35 samples in total. On average, persistent Graves' disease patients in the clinical cohort had been on antithyroid drugs for roughly 11 years.

CDR1 and CDR2 are drawn from the germline V gene: SGHDT, YYEEEE. V ends up 0 bases short and J 2 bases short, with an unmatched junction base count of 5. The CDR3 starts with the cysteine, ends with the phenylalanine, and has 16 residues. Left in the record is the CDR3 DNA by itself, 48 bases read in frame from the first base. The sample's time point label, decoded: persistent/refractory GD, antithyroid drugs over 5 years with positive TRAb. For both TCR sequencing and RNA sequencing, RNA was extracted from PBMCs in TRIzol. The diagnosis of Graves' disease was made according to American Thyroid Association guidelines. Recruitment of patients was carried out at an endocrinology department in Xi'an, China. Each patient gave 9 to 10 milliliters of peripheral blood, collected in an EDTA anticoagulant tube. Ficoll Paque Plus density gradient separation was used to isolate PBMCs, and no further T cell sorting was done. An Agilent 2100 Bioanalyzer and agarose gel were used to assess RNA quality, and a NanoDrop 2000 was used to measure RNA concentration.

General conclusions and limits of the study: The authors acknowledged the small sample size as a limitation that may reduce accuracy. Compared with newly diagnosed patients, persistent Graves' disease patients had lower TCR Shannon entropy and fewer highly expanded clones, which suggests clonal expansion. Sequencing and analysis were restricted to the TCR beta chain. More public clonotypes were shared among persistent patients (under 3,000) than among newly diagnosed patients (more than 950). Peripheral blood alone was examined, since thyroid tissue, which constituted the primary lesion, could not be accessed. Persistent disease showed preferential use of TRBV28, TRBJ1-2 and TRBJ2-5, whereas newly diagnosed disease favored TRBV20-1 and TRBJ2-1.

There are a few counts of this clonotype. No cognate antigen has been identified for it. Base qualities are not recorded, but no much larger clone differs from it by a single base. The library was prepared using multiplex PCR. Sequencing used an Illumina HiSeq 4000. iRepertoire HTBI primers and Arm-PCR amplification of CDR3 regions were used to construct TCR beta libraries. PCR products were gel purified before sequencing. The authors processed their data as follows. A total of some 60 TRBV and 14 TRBJ segments were identified across samples and were used for gene usage analysis of CDR3 amino acid clonotypes. COPE and FqMerger were used to merge filtered high-quality paired reads into contigs. Contigs were aligned with BLAST to IMGT TRBV, TRBD and TRBJ reference genes, and CDR3 was defined per IMGT. Highly expanded clones were defined as clonotypes with a frequency above 0.1%. Shannon entropy served as the measure of repertoire diversity, while the Gini coefficient captured V-J evenness. Public clonotypes were defined as clonotypes shared by more than one individual. TCRdb took the public reads, trimmed them with fastp at Q25, ran MiXCR for clone calling and kept in-frame beta chains. Each CDR3 protein gets just one entry, which takes the most common genes and DNA from the rows behind it. These V and J calls derive from TCRdb rather than the authors' analysis. Within this sample are 600,000 to 800,000 distinct CDR3 sequences, with approximately 29% of them counted one time only. The leading ten clones occupy around 42% of the sample.

The rearranged segments are TRBV5-6 and TRBJ2-7, with 10 bases aligning to TRBD2. The sequence derives from a female donor with Graves disease. This material consisted of peripheral blood mononuclear cells (PBMCs), taken when the disease was refractory, from a patient treated with antithyroid drugs. The sequence in DNA is TGTGCCAGCAGCTTGGGACTAGCGGGCGATCCCTACGAGCAGTACTTC. Protein translation: CASSLGLAGDPYEQYF.